This record covers a single T cell receptor (beta chain). Its antigen is currently unknown. The sample originates from a study of response to subunit inactivated influenza vaccine. Overall study findings and caveats: There was a suggestion from the authors that each seasonal influenza vaccination recruits few new T cells.

The germline V gene has CDR1 GTSNPN and CDR2 SVGIG (reference sequence). This CDR3 has 12 residues. V lost 2 bases and J lost 5, with 6 bases in between. TCRdb used MiXCR to reprocess the RT-PCR reads, holding one entry per CDR3 protein. The data hold about 830,000 distinct CDR3 sequences, with 18% observed a single time. The sample in question was PBMCs from blood, obtained approximately 5 days after vaccination. This TCR derives from a man aged 45-65 years who received an inactivated influenza vaccine. The V gene is TRBV30, the J gene TRBJ1-4; the D gene is possibly TRBD1 (6 bases). In DNA, the CDR3 is TGTGCCTGGAGTAGGGGGAATGAAAAACTGTTTTTT. It encodes CAWSRGNEKLFF.